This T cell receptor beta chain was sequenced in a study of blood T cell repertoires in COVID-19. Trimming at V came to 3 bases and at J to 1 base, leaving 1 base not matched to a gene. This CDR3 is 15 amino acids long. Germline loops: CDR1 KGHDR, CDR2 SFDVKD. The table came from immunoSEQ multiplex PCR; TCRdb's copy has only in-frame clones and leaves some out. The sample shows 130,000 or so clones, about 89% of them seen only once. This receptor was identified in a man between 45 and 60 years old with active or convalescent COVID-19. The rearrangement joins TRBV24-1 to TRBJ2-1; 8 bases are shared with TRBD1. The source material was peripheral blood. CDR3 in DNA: TGTGCCACCAGTGATCGGACAGGGTCCTACAATGAGCAGTTCTTC. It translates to CATSDRTGSYNEQFF.